This TCR beta chain was captured in a study of shared clonotypes between healthy human individuals. Clones were sequenced by immunoSEQ multiplex PCR, and TCRdb holds only the in-frame ones, with some missing. The sample has about 2,500,000 clones; around 94% are singletons. The specimen was naive CD4+ T cells sorted from blood. Described subset: CD45RA+ positively selected. The sequence came from a man between 18 and 29 years old in good health.

The CDR3 loop reads CAWSVLSGGQGEQYF. DNA of the CDR3: TGTGCCTGGAGTGTCCTGAGTGGGGGGCAGGGCGAGCAGTACTTC. The chain is built from TRBV30 and TRBJ2-7; D is tentatively TRBD1 or TRBD2 (6 bases each). Germline CDR1 reads GTSNPN; CDR2 reads SVGIG (reference sequence). V lost 0 bases to trimming and J lost 6 bases, with 18 bases between them. The CDR3 is 15 amino acids.